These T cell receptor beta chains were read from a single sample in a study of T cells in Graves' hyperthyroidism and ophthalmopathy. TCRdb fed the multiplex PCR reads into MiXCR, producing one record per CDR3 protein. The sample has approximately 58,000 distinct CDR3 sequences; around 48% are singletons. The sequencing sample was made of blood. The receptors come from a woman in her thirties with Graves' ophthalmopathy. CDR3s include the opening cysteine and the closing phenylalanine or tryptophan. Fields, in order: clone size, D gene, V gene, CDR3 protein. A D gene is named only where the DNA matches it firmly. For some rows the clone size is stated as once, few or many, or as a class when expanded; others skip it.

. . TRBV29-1 CSVGGGNTEQFF
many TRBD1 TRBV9 CASSGRQGEKLFF
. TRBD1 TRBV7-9 CASTSGTAGTEAFF
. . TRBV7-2 CACSQGRAYEQYF
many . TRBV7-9 CASSLGSADPQHF
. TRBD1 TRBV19 CASSEQGRDTEAFF
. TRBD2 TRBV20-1 CSASGRADEQYF
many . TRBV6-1 CASSEGRAGPYQPQHF
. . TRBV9 CASSFSGGAYNEQCF
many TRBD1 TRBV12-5 CASGAGGHNEQFF
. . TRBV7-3 CASSQERRNTGANVLTF
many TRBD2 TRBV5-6 CASSAGTSVFIPTSTDTQYF
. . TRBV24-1 CATSGRRTDTQYF
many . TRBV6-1 CASMEGPDTDTQYF
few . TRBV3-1 CASSRAALGAGGYTF
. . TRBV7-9 CATITAPVGTGNTIYF
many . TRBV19 CASSIGWGDATDTQYF
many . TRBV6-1 CASSEALGVGQYF
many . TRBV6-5 CASSTSDRNYGYTF
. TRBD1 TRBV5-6 CASSSDRNNSPLHF
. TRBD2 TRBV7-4 CASSYSSSGGLAGGPDTQYF
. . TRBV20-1 CSARDRDRVGNEQPQHF
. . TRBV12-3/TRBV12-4 CASSNSQETQYF
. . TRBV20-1 CSASIRGGGTQHF
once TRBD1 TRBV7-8 CASRRTGSGQPQHF
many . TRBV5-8 CASSLQVGSYNEQFF
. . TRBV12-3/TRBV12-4 CASSEVGYNEQFF
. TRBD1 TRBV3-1 CASSQGTTGGRAEAFF
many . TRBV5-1 CASRSGISGNTIYF
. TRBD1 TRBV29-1 CSVDPTGIAGEQYF
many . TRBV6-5 CASRPEPLEDTGELFF
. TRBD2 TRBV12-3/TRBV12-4 CASSLGLAITGANVLTF
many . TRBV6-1 CASSEAEEETQYF
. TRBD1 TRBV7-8 CASSDKTGPGNTIYF
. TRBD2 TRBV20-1 CSAKTPGTSGSREQFF
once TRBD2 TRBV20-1 CSASRGTSGNEQFF
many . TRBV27 CASSPLSAPYNEQFF